This passage covers 21 T cell receptor beta chains from one sample sequenced in a study of PD-L1 blockade in urothelial cancer. The protocol was immunoSEQ multiplex PCR, while the TCRdb copy is restricted to in-frame clones and leaves out a portion. The table lists roughly 38,000 clones, over 75% of them singletons, with 3.5% in the top ten. Sample: PBMCs, taken around atezolizumab (anti-PD-L1) treatment. The receptors originated from a man aged 70 or older with urothelial cancer.

The V call is TRBV7-2, the J call TRBJ2-5; possible D gene TRBD1, 5 bases. The CDR3 runs to 14 residues. V dropped 4 bases and J dropped 5 bases, with 14 bases sitting between them. Germline lookup yields CDR1 SGHTA and CDR2 FQGNSA. Here the CDR3 DNA reads TGTGCCAGCAGCTCCCAGGGAAGCGCGGAGACCCAGTACTTC. Its protein is CASSSQGSAETQYF.

This clone was picked up a small number of times. This CDR3 is CASSLSRTGGGEGYTF. The CDR3 DNA is TGTGCCAGCAGTTTATCCCGGACAGGGGGCGGGGAGGGCTACACCTTC. The chain combines TRBV27 with TRBJ1-2, with 11 bases fitting TRBD1. This CDR3 has 16 amino acids. V lost 0 bases and J lost 8; bases outside the gene matches: 8. CDR1 and CDR2 (germline): MNHEY, SMNVEV (reference sequence).

The rearrangement joins TRBV27 to TRBJ2-1; tentative D call: TRBD1 (6 bases). The CDR3 spans 13 residues. V was clipped by 6 bases and J by 8 bases, with 14 bases between them. CDR1 is MNHEY, CDR2 SMNVEV, per germline (reference sequence). This chain's CDR3 is CASSLPPGDEQFF. For the CDR3, the DNA is TGTGCCAGCAGCTTACCCCCAGGGGATGAGCAGTTCTTC.

The V gene is TRBV2, the J gene TRBJ1-1; TRBD1 might be the D (6 bases). Between the trimmed V and J ends, which lost 2 bases and 1 base, there was a span of 17 bases. CDR1 and CDR2 (germline): SNHLY, FYNNEI. This CDR3 has 17 residues. CDR3 DNA: TGTGCCAGCAGTGAAAAGACAGGAAGGCTGGGGAACACTGAAGCTTTCTTT. This translates into CASSEKTGRLGNTEAFF.

The chain employs TRBV6-5 and TRBJ2-5; weak D call: TRBD1 (5 bases). The CDR3 has 15 amino acids. V lost 6 bases to trimming and J lost 1 base, with 15 bases between them. From germline, CDR1 is MNHEY and CDR2 SVGAGI. The DNA for the CDR3 is TGTGCCAGCAGCCGACCTGGGGCTGGCCAAGAGACCCAGTACTTC. Encoded protein: CASSRPGAGQETQYF.

In DNA form, the CDR3 reads TGCAGCGTTGAAGATGCTAGGGGGCGAAGTCTTGGCTACACCTTC. Translated: CSVEDARGRSLGYTF. This chain connects TRBV29-1 to TRBJ1-2, with 7 bases identical to TRBD1. V lost 0 bases, J lost 7 bases, and 11 bases stayed unmatched. This CDR3 has 15 amino acids. Germline V gene data show CDR1 as SQVTM and CDR2 as ANQGSEA.

The chain carries TRBV5-1 and TRBJ2-1; 7 bases fit TRBD2. Per the germline V gene, CDR1 is SGHRS and CDR2 is YFSETQ. The CDR3 is 16 residues long. The V and J ends lost 0 bases and 10 bases, in that order; junction bases with no gene match: 13. The CDR3 spells CASSLVPGGGHGEQFF. In nucleotides, the CDR3 is TGCGCCAGCAGCTTGGTTCCGGGAGGCGGCCACGGGGAGCAGTTCTTC. Filled out from reference TRBV5-1 and TRBJ2-1, the complete variable domain reads KAGVTQTPRYLIKTRGQQVTLSCSPISGHRSVSWYQQTPGQGLQFLFEYFSETQRNKGNFPGRFSGRQFSNSRSEMNVSTLELGDSALYLCASSLVPGGGHGEQFFGPGTRLTVL.

This chain joins TRBV18 and TRBJ2-1; 10 nucleotides match TRBD2. CDR3 length equals 14 residues. CDR1 is KGHSH, CDR2 LQKENI, per germline. J lost 8 bases, V lost 2 bases, and 3 bases had no gene match. The CDR3 coding sequence is TGTGCCAGCTCACCAGACAGCGGGAGGGATGAGCAGTTCTTC. This encodes CASSPDSGRDEQFF.

This clone was seen a handful of times. The chain uses TRBV30 and TRBJ1-2; 7 bases line up with TRBD1. This CDR3 region has 14 residues. V was clipped by 2 bases and J by 2 bases; unmatched bases: 5. CDR1 and CDR2 (germline): GTSNPN, SVGIG (reference sequence). CDR3 DNA: TGTGCCTGGAGTCGACAGGGCCTGAACTATGGCTACACCTTC. This translates into CAWSRQGLNYGYTF.

A single count supports this clone. The chain is built from TRBV5-6 and TRBJ1-1, with a possible D match to TRBD1 (5 bases). Germline assignment: CDR1 SGHDT and CDR2 YYEEEE. Deletions cut 4 bases from V and 3 bases from J, with 16 bases between. The CDR3 loop spans 15 amino acids. CDR3 residues: CASSGPGELYTEAFF. DNA for the CDR3: TGTGCCAGCAGCGGCCCGGGGGAATTGTACACTGAAGCTTTCTTT.

V usage is TRBV28 and J usage is TRBJ1-4; 9 bases agree with TRBD1. The junction had 10 bases not matched to a gene; V was cut back by 6 bases and J by 8 bases. CDR1 and CDR2 (germline): MDHEN, SYDVKM. CDR3 length equals 15 residues. CDR3 in DNA: TGTGCCAGCAGACCCACAGGGGGCGCAGGGGAAAAACTGTTTTTT. Translation gives CASRPTGGAGEKLFF.

The rearrangement uses TRBV7-9 and TRBJ2-3; 10 nucleotides agree with TRBD2. Germline assignment: CDR1 SEHNR and CDR2 FQNEAQ (reference sequence). Trimming at V came to 6 bases and at J to 4 bases, leaving 10 bases not matched to a gene. This CDR3 comprises 16 residues. The CDR3 region has the DNA TGTGCCAGCAGGGAAGCGGGGGGGCTCTCTTCAGATACGCAGTATTTT. Protein sequence: CASREAGGLSSDTQYF.

The chain is built from TRBV21-1 and TRBJ2-7; the tabulated D call, TRBD1, remains unverified against the DNA. TRBV21-1 is assigned pseudogene status. The CDR3 is 12 residues long. Here the CDR3 DNA reads TGTGCCTGTGGACAGGAATGCTACGAGCAGTACTTC. This codes for CACGQECYEQYF.

This clone was detected only a few times. The gene calls are TRBV6-1 and TRBJ1-6; possible D gene TRBD1, 6 bases. Deletions cut 1 base from V and 7 bases from J, with 11 bases between. Germline V gives CDR1 MNHNS, CDR2 SASEGT. The CDR3 spans 15 residues. The CDR3 region is CASSEVSGGNSPLHF. CDR3 DNA sequence: TGTGCCAGCAGTGAAGTATCTGGGGGCAATTCACCCCTCCACTTT.

This sequence joins TRBV7-3 and TRBJ2-2; TRBD2 might be the D (5 bases). This CDR3 contains 15 residues. Germline V gives CDR1 SGHTA, CDR2 FQGTGA. Trimming took 5 bases from V and 0 from J, leaving 10 bases between them. CDR3 DNA: TGTGCCAGCAGCCCCCAGAGGGCGAACACCGGGGAGCTGTTTTTT. Protein sequence: CASSPQRANTGELFF.

This clone came up once. V gene TRBV7-3 combines with J gene TRBJ2-3; 10 bases are shared with TRBD2. V shed 5 bases and J 7 bases; nucleotides not matched to a gene: 9. The length of the CDR3 is 15 residues. Germline loops: CDR1 SGHTA, CDR2 FQGTGA. The CDR3 sequence is CASSLLAGGANTQYF. The CDR3 DNA reads TGTGCCAGCAGCCTTTTAGCGGGAGGAGCAAATACGCAGTATTTT.

On this clone: This sample includes further DNA sequences coding for the same CDR3. The CDR3 DNA is TGTGCCAGCAGCCCCGACAGGGGGAGAAGGAACACTGAAGCTTTCTTT. Translated, it gives CASSPDRGRRNTEAFF. J is TRBJ1-1 and V is TRBV5-6, with TRBD1 matching 9 bases. Germline V gives CDR1 SGHDT, CDR2 YYEEEE. This CDR3 spans 16 amino acids. Trimming cost V 4 bases and J 1 base; bases outside gene matches: 8. The full variable domain, rest sourced from reference TRBV5-6 and TRBJ1-1, is DAGVTQSPTHLIKTRGQQVTLRCSPKSGHDTVSWYQQALGQGPQFIFQYYEEEERQRGNFPDRFSGHQFPNYSSELNVNALLLGDSALYLCASSPDRGRRNTEAFFGQGTRLTVV.

This chain links TRBV20-1 with TRBJ2-3; D remains ambiguous. The ends were cut back, 5 bases at V and 3 bases at J, with 3 bases in the middle. Germline CDR1 is DFQATT and CDR2 is SNEGSKA (reference sequence). CDR3 length: 10 residues. CDR3 sequence (DNA): TGCAGTGCTTTAACAGATACGCAGTATTTT. It translates to CSALTDTQYF.

This chain uses TRBV5-4 with TRBJ2-3; TRBD1 aligns across 7 bases. Unmatched junction bases numbered 4, after V lost 1 base and J lost 5 bases. This CDR3 contains 14 residues. Germline values: CDR1 SGHNT, CDR2 YYREEE (reference sequence). The chain's CDR3 is CASSLTGAVDTQYF. Written as DNA, the CDR3 is TGTGCCAGCAGCTTGACAGGGGCAGTAGATACGCAGTATTTT.

The chain joins TRBV28 to TRBJ2-3; D call uncertain. The CDR3 spans 14 residues. Trimming left V 8 bases short and J 2 bases short, with 14 bases between. CDR1 and CDR2 from the germline V gene are MDHEN and SYDVKM. The CDR3 sequence is CASLPGGNTDTQYF. CDR3 coding DNA: TGTGCCAGCCTTCCTGGCGGAAACACAGATACGCAGTATTTT.

CDR3 nucleotide sequence: TGTGCCAGCAGCTTAACCTCGGGACAGGGCTACAATGAGCAGTTCTTC. Translation gives CASSLTSGQGYNEQFF. The chain links TRBV7-3 to TRBJ2-1, with TRBD1 identical over 9 bases. Unmatched junction bases numbered 3, after V lost 0 bases and J lost 3 bases. This CDR3 is 16 amino acids long. Germline CDR1 is SGHTA and CDR2 is FQGTGA. Complete variable domain (other parts from reference TRBV7-3 and TRBJ2-1): GAGVSQTPSNKVTEKGKYVELRCDPISGHTALYWYRQSLGQGPEFLIYFQGTGAADDSGLPNDRFFAVRPEGSVSTLKIQRTERGDSAVYLCASSLTSGQGYNEQFFGPGTRLTVL.